These 25 T cell receptor beta chains were sequenced from one sample in a study of neurological immune-mediated disorders. Via MiXCR, TCRdb re-called the 5' RACE reads, giving one row per CDR3 protein. Among under 45,000 distinct CDR3 sequences listed, 20% to 25% were seen once. This sample's time point: technical triplicate 3. Sequencing used PBMCs. These receptors came from a man aged 55 to 70 with HTLV-1-associated myelopathy (HAM/TSP).

This clonotype was recorded at least ten times. The CDR3 spells CASSLRALAETGELFF. The CDR3 nucleotides are TGTGCCAGCAGCCTGCGGGCACTAGCGGAAACCGGGGAGCTGTTTTTT. The V and J genes are TRBV3-1 and TRBJ2-2, with 8 nucleotides matching TRBD2. Germline V gene sequence: CDR1 LGHDT, CDR2 YNNKEL (reference sequence). V trimming: 4 bases; J trimming: 5 bases; junction bases outside the gene matches: 9. The CDR3 is 16 amino acids.

At least ten counts were recorded for this clonotype. This chain connects TRBV20-1 to TRBJ2-7, with TRBD2 matching 10 bases. The CDR3 has 13 amino acids. Unmatched junction bases numbered 5, after V lost 3 bases and J lost 6 bases. Germline V CDR1 and CDR2: DFQATT, SNEGSKA (reference sequence). DNA of the CDR3: TGCAGTGCTAGTGCGGGACTAGCGACCGAGCAGTACTTC. It encodes CSASAGLATEQYF.

This clonotype was counted at least ten times. V usage is TRBV5-6 and J usage is TRBJ2-1; the D gene is possibly TRBD2 (5 bases). The CDR3 is made up of 13 amino acids. Per the germline V gene, CDR1 is SGHDT and CDR2 is YYEEEE. Between the trimmed V and J ends, which lost 0 bases and 8 bases, there was a span of 9 bases. DNA of the CDR3: TGTGCCAGCAGCTTGGACGGGGATGATGAGCAGTTCTTC. Translation gives CASSLDGDDEQFF.

This clonotype was detected many times. The chain carries TRBV2 and TRBJ2-1; D tentatively reads TRBD1 or TRBD2 (5 bases each). The CDR3 runs to 15 residues. The V end was cut by 4 bases, the J end by 7 bases, with 17 bases between. CDR1 is SNHLY and CDR2 is FYNNEI in the germline V gene. The CDR3 DNA reads as TGTGCCAGCAGTGGATTCGTCTCAGGGACGAATGAGCAGTTCTTC. It codes for CASSGFVSGTNEQFF.

This clonotype was found many times. The genes are TRBV20-1 and TRBJ1-2; D not certain. The CDR3 is 14 residues long. V gave up 2 bases and J gave up 2 bases, with 12 bases separating them. Germline V gene sequence: CDR1 DFQATT, CDR2 SNEGSKA (reference sequence). CDR3 bases: TGCAGTGCTAGATTTTTGCCAGACAACTATGGCTACACCTTC. Translated, it gives CSARFLPDNYGYTF.

The rearrangement uses TRBV5-1 and TRBJ2-7, with 11 bases that match TRBD2. The V segment lost 0 bases and the J segment 0 bases; nucleotides outside the gene matches: 5. The CDR3 extends over 17 amino acids. Germline loops: CDR1 SGHRS, CDR2 YFSETQ. DNA of the CDR3: TGCGCCAGCAGCTTGGAGGGACTAGCGGTCGTCTCCTACGAGCAGTACTTC. It specifies CASSLEGLAVVSYEQYF.

This chain joins TRBV20-1 and TRBJ2-1; D is unclear. Germline assignment: CDR1 DFQATT and CDR2 SNEGSKA (reference sequence). The CDR3 totals 12 residues. The ends were cut back, 1 base at V and 8 bases at J, with 9 bases in the middle. This CDR3 is CSARGSLDEQFF. The CDR3 DNA follows: TGCAGTGCTAGAGGTTCGCTGGATGAGCAGTTCTTC.

The V and J genes are TRBV4-1 and TRBJ2-1; 9 bases match TRBD2. CDR3 size: 15 residues. Per the germline V gene, CDR1 is MGHRA and CDR2 is YSYEKL. V was pared by 6 bases and J by 9 bases, with 12 bases of the junction left unmatched. The CDR3 nucleotides read TGCGCCAGCAGAATACTGCGCGGGAGGGGAGGTGAGCAGTTCTTC. Amino acids: CASRILRGRGGEQFF.

Many counts were recorded for this clonotype. The CDR3 DNA is TGCAGTGCTAGTATATCCGACTATGGCTACACCTTC. Protein product: CSASISDYGYTF. The chain links TRBV20-1 to TRBJ1-2; D remains ambiguous. CDR3 length: 12 amino acids. V lost 3 bases and J lost 3, with 8 bases in between. The germline V gene encodes CDR1 DFQATT and CDR2 SNEGSKA (reference sequence).

This clonotype was seen repeatedly, ten times or more. This sequence joins TRBV12-3 or TRBV12-4 and TRBJ2-5; D may be TRBD2 (7 bases). The CDR3 loop spans 15 amino acids. V lost 4 bases and J lost 1, with 13 bases in between. The CDR3 protein is CASSWGGGSQETQYF. For the CDR3, the DNA is TGTGCCAGCAGTTGGGGAGGGGGAAGCCAAGAGACCCAGTACTTC.

This clonotype was counted a few times. V usage is TRBV6-5 and J usage is TRBJ2-7; 7 positions match TRBD2. In germline, CDR1 is MNHEY, CDR2 SVGAGI. The CDR3 sequence is 13 residues long. Germline trimming cut 6 bases from V and 4 bases from J; bases unmatched to any gene: 6. The CDR3 DNA follows: TGTGCCAGCAGGGGGGAGGGCCGGTACGAGCAGTACTTC. Translated: CASRGEGRYEQYF.

This clonotype was counted ten times or more. The rearrangement uses TRBV29-1 and TRBJ2-7, with 10 nucleotides matching TRBD1. Trimming at V came to 7 bases and at J to 7 bases, leaving 7 bases not matched to a gene. CDR1 SQVTM and CDR2 ANQGSEA come from the germline V gene. The length of the CDR3 is 12 residues. The CDR3 here is CSAGTGAREQYF. In DNA form, the CDR3 reads TGCAGCGCTGGGACAGGGGCTCGAGAGCAGTACTTC.

The chain carries TRBV11-3 and TRBJ2-5; 9 bases map to TRBD1. V lost 5 bases to trimming and J lost 4 bases; unmatched junction nucleotides: 5. Per the germline V gene, CDR1 is SGHNT and CDR2 is YENEEA. CDR3 length equals 14 residues. CDR3 loop: CASSETGGLETQYF. The CDR3 DNA is TGTGCCAGCAGCGAGACAGGGGGGTTAGAGACCCAGTACTTC.

This clonotype was counted ten times or more. The chain combines TRBV5-1 with TRBJ2-1; TRBD2 aligns across 8 bases. Germline V lookup: CDR1 SGHRS, CDR2 YFSETQ. The length of the CDR3 is 16 residues. The ends lost 3 bases at V and 8 bases at J; junction bases unmatched: 13. The CDR3, as DNA: TGCGCCAGCAGCTCGAAGGTAGCGACGGGAGGGGATGAGCAGTTCTTC. This gives the protein CASSSKVATGGDEQFF.

There are many counts of this clonotype. The chain has TRBV12-3 or TRBV12-4 and TRBJ2-1; 7 nucleotides line up with TRBD2. The junction had 5 bases not matched to a gene; V was cut back by 1 base and J by 5 bases. CDR3 length: 15 amino acids. The CDR3 spells CASSLGGSPHNEQFF. CDR3 nucleotides: TGTGCCAGCAGTTTAGGCGGGAGTCCCCACAATGAGCAGTTCTTC.

The chain uses TRBV6-6 and TRBJ1-3, with 11 nucleotides matching TRBD1. The CDR3 is 15 amino acids. Germline V CDR1 and CDR2: MNHNY, SVGAGI (reference sequence). The junction had 5 bases not matched to a gene; V was cut back by 6 bases and J by 4 bases. As DNA, the CDR3 is TGTGCCAGCAGGGATGGACAGGGGGCAGGAAACACCATATATTTT. It is translated as CASRDGQGAGNTIYF.

This clonotype was observed at least ten times. V and J are TRBV20-1 and TRBJ1-2; tentative D call: TRBD1 (6 bases). This CDR3 is built from 13 residues. Trimming left V 0 bases short and J 8 bases short, with 13 bases between. Germline-derived CDR1 and CDR2 are DFQATT and SNEGSKA (reference sequence). The CDR3 is CSARDTRGGGYTF. In nucleotides, the CDR3 is TGCAGTGCTAGAGATACCCGAGGGGGAGGCTACACCTTC.

This clonotype was counted at least ten times. This chain uses TRBV7-9 with TRBJ2-2; no reliable D call. V was pared by 1 base and J by 2 bases, with 8 bases between. The CDR3 has 15 amino acids. Per germline, CDR1 SEHNR and CDR2 FQNEAQ (reference sequence). The CDR3 nucleotides read TGTGCCAGCAGCTTAGAGGGCCTTAACACCGGGGAGCTGTTTTTT. Translation gives CASSLEGLNTGELFF.

This clonotype was detected many times. The V and J genes are TRBV6-5 and TRBJ2-7, with TRBD2 matching over 11 bases. Germline CDR1 is MNHEY and CDR2 is SVGAGI. This CDR3 is built from 15 residues. V gave up 5 bases and J gave up 3 bases; unmatched junction bases: 6. CDR3 in DNA: TGTGCCAGCAGTCCACTAGCGGGAGCCCTCTACGAGCAGTACTTC. This translates into CASSPLAGALYEQYF.

The chain employs TRBV9 and TRBJ2-5; possible D gene TRBD2, 6 bases. This CDR3 contains 17 residues. V lost 0 bases to trimming and J lost 5 bases, with 20 bases between them. Germline V gives CDR1 SGDLS, CDR2 YYNGEE. The CDR3 spells CASSVAMGLIASETQYF. Here the CDR3 DNA reads TGTGCCAGCAGCGTAGCTATGGGACTCATCGCTTCTGAGACCCAGTACTTC.

At least ten counts were recorded for this clonotype. V is TRBV7-8 and J is TRBJ2-7; TRBD1 matches 9 bases. Germline V gene lookup returns CDR1 SGHVS and CDR2 FQNEAQ. The V segment lost 5 bases and the J segment 4 bases; nucleotides outside the gene matches: 9. The CDR3 sequence is 15 residues long. The CDR3 is CASSRLGQGMYEQYF. The CDR3, as DNA: TGTGCCAGCAGCCGTCTGGGACAGGGTATGTACGAGCAGTACTTC.

This clonotype was seen a few times. J is TRBJ2-7 and V is TRBV6-6; maybe TRBD1 (5 bases). From germline, CDR1 is MNHNY and CDR2 SVGAGI (reference sequence). The CDR3 length is 13 residues. Trimming took off 2 bases at V and 3 bases at J, with 8 bases between the two ends. The DNA for the CDR3 is TGTGCCAGCAGTTACCAAGACAGCTACGAGCAGTACTTC. It codes for CASSYQDSYEQYF.

The genes are TRBV4-1 and TRBJ2-1; 10 bases agree with TRBD2. The CDR3 consists of 17 residues. The J segment lost 7 bases and the V segment lost 0 bases, leaving 9 bases of the junction unmatched. The germline V gene has CDR1 MGHRA and CDR2 YSYEKL. The CDR3 spells CASSQEAAGGPRNEQFF. CDR3 nucleotide sequence: TGCGCCAGCAGCCAAGAGGCAGCGGGAGGGCCTCGAAATGAGCAGTTCTTC.

This clonotype was recorded a few times. The chain couples TRBV14 to TRBJ2-1, with 8 bases aligning to TRBD1. CDR1 SGHDN and CDR2 FVKESK come from the germline V gene. This CDR3 region has 15 residues. The ends lost 7 bases at V and 3 bases at J; junction bases unmatched: 8. The CDR3 nucleotides are TGTGCCAGCACCCCACGTGGGACAGGCTACAATGAGCAGTTCTTC. It codes for CASTPRGTGYNEQFF.

As to this clonotype: Mismatch with germline at one junction end may stem from a read error. The chain couples TRBV5-1 to TRBJ2-2; D is possibly TRBD2 (5 bases). Germline-derived CDR1 and CDR2 are SGHRS and YFSETQ. CDR3 length: 15 amino acids. CDR3 region: CASGPVLGLTWELSF. In DNA, the CDR3 is TGCGCCAGCGGACCCGTTCTAGGGTTGACCTGGGAGCTGTCTTTT.